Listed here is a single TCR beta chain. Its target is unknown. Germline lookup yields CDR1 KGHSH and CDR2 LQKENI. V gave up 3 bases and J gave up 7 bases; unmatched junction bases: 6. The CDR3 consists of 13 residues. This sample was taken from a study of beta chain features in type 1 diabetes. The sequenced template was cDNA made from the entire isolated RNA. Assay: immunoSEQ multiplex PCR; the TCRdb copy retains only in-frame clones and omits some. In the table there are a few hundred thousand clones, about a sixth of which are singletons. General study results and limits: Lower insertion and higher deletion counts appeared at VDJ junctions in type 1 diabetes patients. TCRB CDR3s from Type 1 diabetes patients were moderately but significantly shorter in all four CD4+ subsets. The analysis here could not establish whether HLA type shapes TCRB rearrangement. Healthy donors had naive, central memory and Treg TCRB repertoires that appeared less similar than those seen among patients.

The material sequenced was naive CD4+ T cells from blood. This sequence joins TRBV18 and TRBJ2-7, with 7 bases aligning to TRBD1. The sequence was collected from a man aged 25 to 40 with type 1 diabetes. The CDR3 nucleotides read TGTGCCAGCTCACCCGACAGGGATTCTGAGCAGTACTTC. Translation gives CASSPDRDSEQYF.